The entry that follows covers one T cell receptor (beta chain) sequence. The antigen is undetermined. This sample was taken from a study of post-analysis software for immune sequencing data. Background on the study: Recorded disease courses covered relapsing-remitting, secondary progressive and progressive-relapsing multiple sclerosis. Some patients had no subtype annotation. Study results and caveats: Samples sharing a preparation batch grouped tightly together when assessed by F measure. Among multiple sclerosis patients, normalized Chao1 diversity was significantly below that of controls. Patients had higher frequencies than controls of about 5 TRBV segments, including TRBV5-6, TRBV5-1 and TRBV20-1.

Libraries were made from TCR beta cDNA, and they carried unique molecular identifiers. Starting from about 0.94 to 9.7 million T cells, the study yielded 460,000 or so cDNA molecules. Each CDR3 protein gets one entry after TCRdb re-called the PCR reads with MiXCR. The profile covers about 820,000 distinct CDR3 sequences, with roughly 50% appearing a single time and 4.6% taken by the ten largest. The ends were cut back, 1 base at V and 4 bases at J, with 12 bases in the middle. The germline V gene encodes CDR1 SGHVS and CDR2 FNYEAQ. The CDR3 contains 15 residues. The rearrangement uses TRBV7-6 and TRBJ2-3; the D gene is possibly TRBD2 (5 bases). Sequencing was carried out using blood. The clonotype was recovered from a girl between 5 and 17 years old with multiple sclerosis. The CDR3 protein is CASSLVDSDADTQYF. The CDR3 DNA sequence: TGTGCCAGCAGCTTAGTGGACTCAGATGCAGATACGCAGTATTTT.